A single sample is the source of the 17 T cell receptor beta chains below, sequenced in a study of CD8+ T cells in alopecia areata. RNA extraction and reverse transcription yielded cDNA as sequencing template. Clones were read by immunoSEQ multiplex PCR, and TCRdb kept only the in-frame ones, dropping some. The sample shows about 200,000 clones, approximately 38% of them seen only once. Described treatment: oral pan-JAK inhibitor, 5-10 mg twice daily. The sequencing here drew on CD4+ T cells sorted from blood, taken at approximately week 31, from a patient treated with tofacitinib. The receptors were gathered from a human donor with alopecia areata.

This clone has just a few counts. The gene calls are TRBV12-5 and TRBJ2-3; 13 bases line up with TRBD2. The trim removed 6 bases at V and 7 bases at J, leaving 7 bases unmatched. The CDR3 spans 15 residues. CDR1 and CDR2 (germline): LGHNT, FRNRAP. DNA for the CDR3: TGTGCTAGTGGCTTACTAGCGGGAGGGCCGTATACGCAGTATTTT. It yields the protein CASGLLAGGPYTQYF. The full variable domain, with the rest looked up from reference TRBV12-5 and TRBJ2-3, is DARVTQTPRHKVTEMGQEVTMRCQPILGHNTVFWYRQTMMQGLELLAYFRNRAPLDDSGMPKDRFSAEMPDATLATLKIQPSEPRDSAVYFCASGLLAGGPYTQYFGPGTRLTVL.

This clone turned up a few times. DNA for the CDR3: TGTGCCAGCAGCCCCCCAGGCCTCTCCCAGACAGATACGCAGTATTTT. Its protein is CASSPPGLSQTDTQYF. The chain couples TRBV7-9 to TRBJ2-3; no reliable D call. Deletions cut 5 bases from V and 3 bases from J, with 18 bases between. The CDR3 covers 16 residues. Germline CDR1 and CDR2: SEHNR and FQNEAQ (reference sequence).

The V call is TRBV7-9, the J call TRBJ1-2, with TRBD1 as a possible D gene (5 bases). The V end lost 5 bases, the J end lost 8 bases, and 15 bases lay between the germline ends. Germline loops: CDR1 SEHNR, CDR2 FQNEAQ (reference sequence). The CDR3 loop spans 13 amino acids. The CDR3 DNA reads TGTGCCAGCAGCCACCACAGGACCGACGGCTACACCTTC. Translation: CASSHHRTDGYTF. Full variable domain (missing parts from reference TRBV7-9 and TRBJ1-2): DTGVSQNPRHKITKRGQNVTFRCDPISEHNRLYWYRQTLGQGPEFLTYFQNEAQLEKSRLLSDRFSAERPKGSFSTLEIQRTEQGDSAMYLCASSHHRTDGYTFGSGTRLTVV.

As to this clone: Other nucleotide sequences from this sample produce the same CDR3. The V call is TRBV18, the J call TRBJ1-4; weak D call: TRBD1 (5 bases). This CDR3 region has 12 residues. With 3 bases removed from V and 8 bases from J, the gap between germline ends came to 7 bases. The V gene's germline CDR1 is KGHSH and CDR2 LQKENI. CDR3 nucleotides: TGTGCCAGCTCACCTCGGGGCGAAAAACTGTTTTTT. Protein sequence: CASSPRGEKLFF.

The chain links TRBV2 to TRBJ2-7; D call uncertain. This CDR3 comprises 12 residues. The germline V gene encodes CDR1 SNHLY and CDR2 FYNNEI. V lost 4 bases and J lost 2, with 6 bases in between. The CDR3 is CASSAQAYEQYF. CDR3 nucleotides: TGTGCCAGCAGTGCTCAAGCCTACGAGCAGTACTTC.

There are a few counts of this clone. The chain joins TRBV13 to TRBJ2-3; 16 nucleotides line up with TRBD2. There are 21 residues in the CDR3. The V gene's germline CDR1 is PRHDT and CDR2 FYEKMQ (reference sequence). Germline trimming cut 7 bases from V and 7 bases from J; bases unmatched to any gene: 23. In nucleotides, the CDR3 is TGTGCCAGCACCACTTCCCCTGGGACTAGCGGGAGGGCCAGTGTCATCCATACGCAGTATTTT. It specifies CASTTSPGTSGRASVIHTQYF.

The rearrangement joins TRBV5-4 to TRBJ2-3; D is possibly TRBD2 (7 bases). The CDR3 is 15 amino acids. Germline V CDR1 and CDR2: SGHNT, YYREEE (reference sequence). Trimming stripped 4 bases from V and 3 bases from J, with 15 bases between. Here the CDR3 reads CASSPEGGRTDTQYF. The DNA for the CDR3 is TGTGCCAGCAGCCCCGAGGGGGGGAGAACAGATACGCAGTATTTT.

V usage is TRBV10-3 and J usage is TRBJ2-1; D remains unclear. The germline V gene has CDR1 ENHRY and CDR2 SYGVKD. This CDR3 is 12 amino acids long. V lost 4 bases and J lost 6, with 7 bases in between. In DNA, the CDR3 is TGTGCCATCAGTGTGGATAGCAATGAGCAGTTCTTC. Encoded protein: CAISVDSNEQFF.

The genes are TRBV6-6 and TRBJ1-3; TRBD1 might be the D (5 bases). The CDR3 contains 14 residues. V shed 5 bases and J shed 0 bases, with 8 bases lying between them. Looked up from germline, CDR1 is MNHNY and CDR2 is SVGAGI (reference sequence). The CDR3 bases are TGTGCCAGCAGTCCAGGGTTCTCTGGAAACACCATATATTTT. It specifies CASSPGFSGNTIYF.

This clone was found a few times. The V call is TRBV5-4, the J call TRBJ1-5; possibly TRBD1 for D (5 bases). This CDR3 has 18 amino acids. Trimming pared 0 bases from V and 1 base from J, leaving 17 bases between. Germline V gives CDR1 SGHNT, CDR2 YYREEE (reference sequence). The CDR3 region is CASSLVRGRWRSNQPQHF. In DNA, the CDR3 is TGTGCCAGCAGCTTGGTGCGGGGCAGGTGGCGGAGCAATCAGCCCCAGCATTTT.

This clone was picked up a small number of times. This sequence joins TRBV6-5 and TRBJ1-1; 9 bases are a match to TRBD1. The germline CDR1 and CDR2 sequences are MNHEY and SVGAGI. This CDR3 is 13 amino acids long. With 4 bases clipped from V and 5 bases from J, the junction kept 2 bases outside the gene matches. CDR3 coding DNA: TGTGCCAGCAGTTGGGACAGGGATACTGAAGCTTTCTTT. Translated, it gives CASSWDRDTEAFF.

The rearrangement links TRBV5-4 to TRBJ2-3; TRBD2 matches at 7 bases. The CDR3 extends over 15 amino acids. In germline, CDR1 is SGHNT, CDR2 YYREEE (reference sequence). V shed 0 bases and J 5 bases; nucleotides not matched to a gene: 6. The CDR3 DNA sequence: TGTGCCAGCAGCTTGGTGGGGACTACAGAAGATACGCAGTATTTT. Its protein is CASSLVGTTEDTQYF.

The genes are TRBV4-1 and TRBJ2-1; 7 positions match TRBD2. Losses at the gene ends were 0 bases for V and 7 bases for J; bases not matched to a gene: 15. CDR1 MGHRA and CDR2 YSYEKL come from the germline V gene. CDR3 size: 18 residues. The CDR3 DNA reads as TGCGCCAGCAGCCAAGAAAGGGTCTCTAGCGGCCTAATGAATGAGCAGTTCTTC. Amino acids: CASSQERVSSGLMNEQFF.

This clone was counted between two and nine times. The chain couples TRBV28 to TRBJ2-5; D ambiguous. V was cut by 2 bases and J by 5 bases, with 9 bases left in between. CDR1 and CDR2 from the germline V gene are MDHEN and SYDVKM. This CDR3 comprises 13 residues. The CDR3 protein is CASSLPRRETQYF. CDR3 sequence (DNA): TGTGCCAGCAGTTTACCCCGTCGGGAGACCCAGTACTTC. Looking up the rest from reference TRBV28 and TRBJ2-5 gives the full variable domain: DVKVTQSSRYLVKRTGEKVFLECVQDMDHENMFWYRQDPGLGLRLIYFSYDVKMKEKGDIPEGYSVSREKKERFSLILESASTNQTSMYLCASSLPRRETQYFGPGTRLLVL.

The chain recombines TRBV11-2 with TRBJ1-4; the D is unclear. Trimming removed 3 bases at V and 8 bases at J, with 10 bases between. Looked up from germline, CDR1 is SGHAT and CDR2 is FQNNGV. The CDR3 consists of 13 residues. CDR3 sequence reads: CASSLGTQEKLFF. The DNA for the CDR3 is TGTGCCAGCAGCTTGGGCACTCAGGAAAAACTGTTTTTT. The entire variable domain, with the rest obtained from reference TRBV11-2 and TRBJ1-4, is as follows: EAGVAQSPRYKIIEKRQSVAFWCNPISGHATLYWYQQILGQGPKLLIQFQNNGVVDDSQLPKDRFSAERLKGVDSTLKIQPAKLEDSAVYLCASSLGTQEKLFFGSGTQLSVL.

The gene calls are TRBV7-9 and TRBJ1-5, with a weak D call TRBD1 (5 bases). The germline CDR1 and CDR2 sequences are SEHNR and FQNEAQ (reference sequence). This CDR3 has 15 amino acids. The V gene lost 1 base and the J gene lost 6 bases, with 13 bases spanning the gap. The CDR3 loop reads CASSLEGPFGQPQHF. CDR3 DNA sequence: TGTGCCAGCAGCTTAGAGGGGCCCTTCGGTCAGCCCCAGCATTTT. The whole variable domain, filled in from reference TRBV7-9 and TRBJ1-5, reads DTGVSQNPRHKITKRGQNVTFRCDPISEHNRLYWYRQTLGQGPEFLTYFQNEAQLEKSRLLSDRFSAERPKGSFSTLEIQRTEQGDSAMYLCASSLEGPFGQPQHFGDGTRLSIL.

The CDR3 sequence is CASSAPPTPPYEQYF. As DNA, the CDR3 is TGTGCCAGCAGCGCGCCGCCGACACCACCCTACGAGCAGTACTTC. The chain recombines TRBV7-2 with TRBJ2-7; no clear D. Looked up from germline, CDR1 is SGHTA and CDR2 is FQGNSA. The germline V and J ends were trimmed by 5 bases and 2 bases, with 16 bases remaining between them. This CDR3 region has 15 residues.